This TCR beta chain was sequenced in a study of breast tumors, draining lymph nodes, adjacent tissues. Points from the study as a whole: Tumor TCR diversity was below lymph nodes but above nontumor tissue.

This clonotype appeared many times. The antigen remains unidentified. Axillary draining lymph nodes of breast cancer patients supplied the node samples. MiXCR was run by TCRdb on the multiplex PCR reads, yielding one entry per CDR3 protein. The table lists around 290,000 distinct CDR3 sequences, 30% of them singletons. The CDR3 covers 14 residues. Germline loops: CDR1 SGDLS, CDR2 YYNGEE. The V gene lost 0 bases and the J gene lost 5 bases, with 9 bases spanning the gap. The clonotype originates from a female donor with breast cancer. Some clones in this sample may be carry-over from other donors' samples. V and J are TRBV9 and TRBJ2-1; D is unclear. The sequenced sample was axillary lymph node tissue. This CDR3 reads CASSVGAVNNEQFF. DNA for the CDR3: TGTGCCAGCAGCGTAGGGGCAGTAAACAATGAGCAGTTCTTC.